The 32 T cell receptor beta chains presented below share a single source sample, sequenced in a study of early T cells in non-severe SARS-CoV-2 infection. TCRdb used MiXCR to reprocess the 5' RACE reads, holding one entry per CDR3 protein. The top ten clones hold approximately 5.8% of a sample with 25,000 to 35,000 distinct CDR3 sequences, roughly 5.8% of them seen once. The specimen was whole blood. Receptor source: an adult who was a healthcare worker with PCR-confirmed SARS-CoV-2 infection or an uninfected control (not recorded which).

The sample holds a few counts of this clonotype. This chain uses TRBV20-1 with TRBJ2-5; 7 bases agree with TRBD2. The CDR3 is 14 amino acids. Germline V gene lookup returns CDR1 DFQATT and CDR2 SNEGSKA (reference sequence). V was pared by 5 bases and J by 5 bases, with 11 bases of the junction left unmatched. CDR3: CSAPDRRGRETQYF. The CDR3 nucleotides read TGCAGTGCTCCGGACCGGCGGGGGAGGGAGACCCAGTACTTC.

This clonotype was observed many times. V and J are TRBV5-1 and TRBJ2-5; the match to TRBD1 covers 8 bases. J lost 5 bases, V lost 4 bases, and 4 bases had no gene match. CDR1 SGHRS and CDR2 YFSETQ come from the germline V gene. This CDR3 contains 13 residues. CDR3 sequence: CASSPTGDETQYF. The DNA for the CDR3 is TGCGCCAGCAGCCCGACAGGGGATGAGACCCAGTACTTC.

This clonotype was counted between two and nine times. The chain employs TRBV5-1 and TRBJ1-2; D gene unclear. This CDR3 contains 15 residues. From germline, CDR1 is SGHRS and CDR2 YFSETQ. V was clipped by 4 bases and J by 4 bases, with 17 bases between them. CDR3: CASSIDTAGGYGYTF. CDR3 nucleotide sequence: TGCGCCAGCAGCATAGACACCGCTGGCGGCTATGGCTACACCTTC.

This chain uses TRBV7-2 with TRBJ2-3; possible D gene TRBD2, 6 bases. The V end lost 2 bases, the J end lost 3 bases, and 12 bases lay between the germline ends. CDR1 SGHTA and CDR2 FQGNSA come from the germline V gene. This CDR3 is 15 amino acids long. The CDR3 spells CASSLRGGKTDTQYF. Written as DNA, the CDR3 is TGTGCCAGCAGCTTACGTGGCGGGAAGACAGATACGCAGTATTTT.

This clonotype was detected ten times or more. J is TRBJ1-5 and V is TRBV3-1; D perhaps matches TRBD1 (6 bases). The V end lost 3 bases, the J end lost 6 bases, and 9 bases lay between the germline ends. CDR3 length: 13 amino acids. Germline V CDR1 and CDR2: LGHDT, YNNKEL (reference sequence). The CDR3 DNA follows: TGTGCCAGCAGCCACAGGGGAGGTCAGCCCCAGCATTTT. As protein: CASSHRGGQPQHF. The full variable domain, with the rest looked up from reference TRBV3-1 and TRBJ1-5, is DTAVSQTPKYLVTQMGNDKSIKCEQNLGHDTMYWYKQDSKKFLKIMFSYNNKELIINETVPNRFSPKSPDKAHLNLHINSLELGDSAVYFCASSHRGGQPQHFGDGTRLSIL.

The table lists this clonotype with many counts. This sequence joins TRBV5-1 and TRBJ2-6; 14 bases agree with TRBD2. Germline V CDR1 and CDR2: SGHRS, YFSETQ. The CDR3 totals 19 residues. With 2 bases clipped from V and 2 bases from J, the junction kept 6 bases outside the gene matches. CDR3 nucleotide sequence: TGCGCCAGCAGCTTCGGACTAGCGGGAGGTTATACTGGGGCCAACGTCCTGACTTTC. Translation gives CASSFGLAGGYTGANVLTF.

The chain employs TRBV20-1 and TRBJ2-1; 11 bases are shared with TRBD2. Germline V gives CDR1 DFQATT, CDR2 SNEGSKA (reference sequence). The V gene end was trimmed by 4 bases and the J gene end by 3 bases; junction bases not matched to a gene: 8. The CDR3 has 16 amino acids. The CDR3 DNA reads as TGCAGTGCTACCAATCCGGGACTAGCGGACTACAATGAGCAGTTCTTC. The encoded protein is CSATNPGLADYNEQFF.

This clonotype was seen repeatedly, ten times or more. The chain employs TRBV7-7 and TRBJ2-3; TRBD1 matches at 7 bases. The V gene's germline CDR1 is SSHAT and CDR2 FNYEAQ (reference sequence). J was trimmed by 3 bases and V by 5 bases; bases with no gene match: 8. The CDR3 contains 15 residues. The CDR3 sequence is CASSLTGHGTDTQYF. For the CDR3, the DNA is TGTGCCAGCAGCCTGACAGGGCATGGGACAGATACGCAGTATTTT.

This clonotype was found a few times. This sequence joins TRBV18 and TRBJ1-3; 8 bases agree with TRBD1. From germline, CDR1 is KGHSH and CDR2 LQKENI. The CDR3 totals 16 residues. Trimming removed 6 bases from V and 3 bases from J; junction bases left unmatched: 10. CDR3 coding DNA: TGTGCCAGCTCCACGGGGACAGGAAGGAGTGGAAACACCATATATTTT. The encoded protein is CASSTGTGRSGNTIYF.

The table lists this clonotype with a few counts. The CDR3 loop reads CASSPPPAAYEQYF. The CDR3 region has the DNA TGCGCCAGCAGTCCCCCTCCAGCGGCCTACGAGCAGTACTTC. The genes are TRBV10-2 and TRBJ2-7, with a tentative D call TRBD2 (5 bases). The germline gives CDR1 WSHSY, CDR2 SAAADI. V lost 5 bases to trimming and J lost 2 bases, with 13 bases between them. This CDR3 contains 14 residues.

This clonotype has a count of ten or more. V and J are TRBV12-3 or TRBV12-4 and TRBJ1-1; no firm D call. V was trimmed by 5 bases and J by 0 bases, leaving 13 bases between them. This CDR3 is built from 15 residues. The DNA for the CDR3 is TGTGCCAGCAGTCCGGCCTATCTCATGAACACTGAAGCTTTCTTT. It translates to CASSPAYLMNTEAFF.

This clonotype came up many times. The chain recombines TRBV5-1 with TRBJ2-5; D not certain. Germline lookup yields CDR1 SGHRS and CDR2 YFSETQ. V lost 8 bases and J lost 0, with 5 bases in between. This CDR3 is 11 amino acids long. CDR3 sequence reads: CASRYQETQYF. CDR3 bases: TGCGCCAGTCGGTACCAAGAGACCCAGTACTTC.

This clonotype came up a few times. This sequence joins TRBV3-1 and TRBJ2-5; D call uncertain. V lost 7 bases and J lost 5, with 11 bases in between. Germline values: CDR1 LGHDT, CDR2 YNNKEL (reference sequence). The CDR3 loop spans 12 amino acids. The CDR3 coding sequence is TGTGCCAGCAATGGTGGTCGGGAGACCCAGTACTTC. It specifies CASNGGRETQYF.

This clonotype was seen many times. The chain recombines TRBV5-1 with TRBJ2-5; D gene ambiguous. CDR3 length equals 12 residues. Germline CDR1 reads SGHRS; CDR2 reads YFSETQ. Trimming cost V 1 base and J 0 bases, with 1 base left between them. The CDR3 DNA sequence: TGCGCCAGCAGCTTGCACCAAGAGACCCAGTACTTC. Protein product: CASSLHQETQYF.

This clonotype was observed many times. This rearrangement joins TRBV13 to TRBJ2-1, with 8 bases fitting TRBD2. The germline V gene encodes CDR1 PRHDT and CDR2 FYEKMQ (reference sequence). The CDR3 totals 16 residues. J gave up 4 bases and V 6 bases, and 11 bases lay outside the gene matches. The CDR3 spells CASSGDGSGGYNEQFF. The CDR3 DNA reads TGTGCCAGCAGTGGAGACGGCAGCGGGGGATACAATGAGCAGTTCTTC.

This clonotype was detected many times. The chain carries TRBV12-3 or TRBV12-4 and TRBJ1-6; maybe TRBD1 (6 bases). The CDR3 has 14 amino acids. With 5 bases removed from V and 11 bases from J, the gap between germline ends came to 16 bases. The CDR3, as DNA: TGTGCCAGCAGTCCCGGACAGAGACTCCCACCCCTCCACTTT. Residues: CASSPGQRLPPLHF.

This clonotype was seen at least ten times. The CDR3 DNA reads as TGCAGTGCTTTCCTAGCGGGAGGCCGCGATGAGCAGTTCTTC. Amino acid sequence: CSAFLAGGRDEQFF. The gene calls are TRBV20-1 and TRBJ2-1, with 11 positions matching TRBD2. Trimming at V came to 5 bases and at J to 8 bases, leaving 8 bases not matched to a gene. This CDR3 is built from 14 residues. CDR1 is DFQATT and CDR2 is SNEGSKA in the germline V gene (reference sequence).

This clonotype was found many times. The chain recombines TRBV20-1 with TRBJ2-7; 7 bases map to TRBD1. Germline V lookup: CDR1 DFQATT, CDR2 SNEGSKA (reference sequence). The V and J ends lost 5 bases and 5 bases, in that order; junction bases with no gene match: 15. CDR3 length: 15 residues. The CDR3 nucleotides are TGCAGTGCTCACGATATAAAACAGGGGCAGGACGAGCAGTACTTC. Protein product: CSAHDIKQGQDEQYF.

The chain has TRBV12-3 or TRBV12-4 and TRBJ2-1; D gene ambiguous. The CDR3 has 13 amino acids. Trimming pared 8 bases from V and 6 bases from J, leaving 14 bases between. This CDR3 is CASGFRGSNEQFF. The CDR3 region has the DNA TGTGCCAGCGGGTTCAGAGGTAGCAATGAGCAGTTCTTC.

The chain recombines TRBV11-2 with TRBJ2-3; D possibly corresponds to TRBD2 (6 bases). V shed 3 bases and J shed 6 bases, with 22 bases lying between them. The CDR3 runs 17 residues. Germline-derived CDR1 and CDR2 are SGHAT and FQNNGV. In DNA, the CDR3 is TGTGCCAGCAGCTTTGGATTGATGGGAGGTTTACGGGATACGCAGTATTTT. Translation: CASSFGLMGGLRDTQYF.

This clonotype was observed at least ten times. V and J are TRBV20-1 and TRBJ1-2; D remains unclear. The V and J ends lost 3 bases and 1 base respectively, with 6 bases between them. The CDR3 runs 12 residues. Germline CDR1 reads DFQATT; CDR2 reads SNEGSKA (reference sequence). CDR3 loop: CSASPDNYGYTF. The CDR3 nucleotides read TGCAGTGCTAGTCCGGATAACTATGGCTACACCTTC.

This clonotype was detected ten times or more. J is TRBJ2-1 and V is TRBV5-1, with 12 nucleotides matching TRBD2. Germline V gene lookup returns CDR1 SGHRS and CDR2 YFSETQ. After removal of 4 bases from V and 3 bases from J, the junction contained 5 bases not matched to a gene. The CDR3 consists of 16 residues. In DNA, the CDR3 is TGCGCCAGCAGCGCCGCTAGCGGGAGGGACTACAATGAGCAGTTCTTC. This sequence encodes CASSAASGRDYNEQFF.

This clonotype is classed as medium-sized. CDR3 sequence (DNA): TGTGCCAGCAGCTCCGATCCCGGCTCCAGGGTCTCCGGGGAGCTGTTTTTT. This translates into CASSSDPGSRVSGELFF. The genes are TRBV7-7 and TRBJ2-2, with D possibly matching TRBD1 (5 bases). The CDR3 covers 17 residues. Germline-derived CDR1 and CDR2 are SSHAT and FNYEAQ (reference sequence). Trimming removed 4 bases at V and 6 bases at J, with 21 bases between.

This clonotype was seen ten or more times. The V call is TRBV11-1, the J call TRBJ2-2, with D possibly TRBD1 on 6 matching bases. Germline V gene data show CDR1 as SGHAT and CDR2 as FQDESV (reference sequence). Trimming removed 2 bases from V and 8 bases from J, with 21 bases in between. The CDR3 consists of 17 residues. For the CDR3, the DNA is TGTGCCAGCAGCTTATCCCGGGACACCTCCCTGGCTGGGGAGCTGTTTTTT. Translated, it gives CASSLSRDTSLAGELFF. Variable domain in full (rest from reference TRBV11-1 and TRBJ2-2): EAEVAQSPRYKITEKSQAVAFWCDPISGHATLYWYRQILGQGPELLVQFQDESVVDDSQLPKDRFSAERLKGVDSTLKIQPAELGDSAMYLCASSLSRDTSLAGELFFGEGSRLTVL.

This clonotype has a count of ten or more. The chain combines TRBV7-9 with TRBJ2-7; D unclear. Looked up from germline, CDR1 is SEHNR and CDR2 is FQNEAQ (reference sequence). V shed 2 bases and J shed 2 bases, with 7 bases lying between them. This CDR3 has 13 residues. CDR3: CASSLTDTYEQYF. The CDR3 DNA reads as TGTGCCAGCAGCTTAACCGATACCTACGAGCAGTACTTC.

This clonotype was seen many times. The chain employs TRBV18 and TRBJ2-6, with a tentative D call TRBD1 (6 bases). This CDR3 contains 17 residues. Deletions cut 5 bases from V and 0 bases from J, with 14 bases between. The germline V gene encodes CDR1 KGHSH and CDR2 LQKENI. The CDR3 loop is CASSTAGTPSGANVLTF. The CDR3 DNA sequence: TGTGCCAGCTCAACTGCCGGGACACCCTCTGGGGCCAACGTCCTGACTTTC.

A few counts support this clonotype. V and J are TRBV18 and TRBJ2-7; D remains ambiguous. Per germline, CDR1 KGHSH and CDR2 LQKENI. The ends were cut back, 3 bases at V and 4 bases at J, with 4 bases in the middle. The CDR3 length is 11 residues. The CDR3 sequence: CASSPNYEQYF. As DNA, the CDR3 is TGTGCCAGCTCACCGAATTACGAGCAGTACTTC.

This clonotype was recorded at least ten times. J is TRBJ2-1 and V is TRBV20-1; no clear D gene. The germline gives CDR1 DFQATT, CDR2 SNEGSKA (reference sequence). V lost 6 bases and J 8 bases, leaving 11 bases between the germline ends. The CDR3 runs 11 residues. The CDR3 DNA follows: TGCAGTGCCCCGTATCCCGATGAGCAGTTCTTC. Protein: CSAPYPDEQFF.

This clonotype was seen at least ten times. The CDR3 reads CSVVPSGRTEQYF. CDR3 in DNA: TGCAGCGTTGTCCCCAGCGGGAGAACCGAGCAGTACTTC. The V gene is TRBV29-1, the J gene TRBJ2-7, with 8 bases fitting TRBD2. Germline-derived CDR1 and CDR2 are SQVTM and ANQGSEA. Losses at the gene ends were 4 bases for V and 6 bases for J; bases not matched to a gene: 8. The CDR3 has 13 amino acids.

This clonotype has a count of ten or more. The V call is TRBV7-2, the J call TRBJ1-6; unclear D gene. V was shortened by 6 bases and J by 7 bases, with 10 bases between the two germline ends. The germline CDR1 and CDR2 sequences are SGHTA and FQGNSA. The CDR3 runs 13 residues. The CDR3 region is CASRIIINSPLHF. CDR3 coding DNA: TGTGCCAGCAGGATTATCATAAATTCACCCCTCCACTTT.

This clonotype has ten or more counts. This sequence joins TRBV9 and TRBJ2-5; a weak D match, TRBD2 (5 bases). The CDR3 contains 14 residues. Germline values: CDR1 SGDLS, CDR2 YYNGEE. Trimming removed 4 bases from V and 2 bases from J, with 12 bases in between. CDR3 bases: TGTGCCAGCAGCAAGGACTCGCTACAAGAGACCCAGTACTTC. This codes for CASSKDSLQETQYF.

This clonotype came up many times. The chain links TRBV2 to TRBJ2-1, with D tentatively TRBD1 (6 bases). The V end lost 7 bases, the J end lost 6 bases, and 16 bases lay between the germline ends. Germline-derived CDR1 and CDR2 are SNHLY and FYNNEI. This CDR3 has 14 amino acids. In nucleotides, the CDR3 is TGTGCCAGCAACCTTTTGGACAGCTTCAATGAGCAGTTCTTC. Translated, it gives CASNLLDSFNEQFF. The complete variable domain, with remaining parts taken from reference TRBV2 and TRBJ2-1, reads EPEVTQTPSHQVTQMGQEVILRCVPISNHLYFYWYRQILGQKVEFLVSFYNNEISEKSEIFDDQFSVERPDGSNFTLKIRSTKLEDSAMYFCASNLLDSFNEQFFGPGTRLTVL.